Listed below are T cell receptor beta chains from one sample, sequenced in a study of T-cell memory formation after mild COVID-19. TCRdb reprocessed the 5' RACE reads with MiXCR, giving one entry per CDR3 protein. The sample has about 340,000 distinct CDR3 sequences; around 15% are singletons. The sequencing sample was made of PBMCs or a T cell subset sorted from them (not recorded which). The source of these receptors is a man younger than 35 who had mild COVID-19 (a few samples of this study predate the infection). Cell type and time point are not known. Both conserved end residues are part of each CDR3. A D gene is named only where the DNA matches it firmly. Expanded clones are given a class, and other clones once, few, many or no size at all.

>TRBV7-2|TRBJ1-2|few|TRBD1
TGTGCCAGCAGCTTAGGGGGGACAGCGAATGGCTACACCTTC
CASSLGGTANGYTF
>TRBV15|TRBJ2-3|NA|TRBD2
TGTGCCACCAGCAGAGATCCGGCGGGGGTGGGGGATACGCAGTATTTT
CATSRDPAGVGDTQYF
>TRBV3-1|TRBJ2-1|many|NA
TGTGCCAGCAGCCAAGGGCAGTACAATGAGCAGTTCTTC
CASSQGQYNEQFF
>TRBV7-2|TRBJ1-1|NA|TRBD1
TGTGCCAGCAGCTGGACAGGGTACACTGAAGCTTTCTTT
CASSWTGYTEAFF
>TRBV5-1|TRBJ1-2|NA|TRBD1
TGCGCCAGCACCGTGGACAGGGCAGATGGCTACACCTTC
CASTVDRADGYTF
>TRBV5-6|TRBJ1-4|NA|NA
TGTGCCAGCAGCCTTTCCGGGACAACTAATGAAAAACTGTTTTTT
CASSLSGTTNEKLFF
>TRBV20-1|TRBJ1-2|NA|TRBD1
TGCAGTGCCGAAAGGGACAGGGGAGCAGCTAACTATGGCTACACCTTC
CSAERDRGAANYGYTF
>TRBV4-2|TRBJ2-3|NA|TRBD2
TGTGCCAGCAGCCAAGAGTGGTTAGCGGGGGGGGACACAGATACGCAGTATTTT
CASSQEWLAGGDTDTQYF
>TRBV15|TRBJ1-5|NA|NA
TGTGCCACCAGCAGAGATCGGGCGGGGGCTCGCAATCAGCCCCAGCATTTT
CATSRDRAGARNQPQHF
>TRBV27|TRBJ2-1|NA|TRBD1
TGTGCCAGCAGTCCCAGGGGGATTGATGAGCAGTTCTTC
CASSPRGIDEQFF
>TRBV6-5|TRBJ1-5|NA|NA
TGTGCCAGCAGTCAAATCAGCAATCAGCCCCAGCATTTT
CASSQISNQPQHF
>TRBV20-1|TRBJ2-7|few|TRBD2
TGCAGTGCTAGAGTCCTAGCGGAGAACTACGAGCAGTACTTC
CSARVLAENYEQYF
>TRBV5-4|TRBJ2-5|NA|TRBD2
TGTGCCAGCAGCTTTTCGTTAGCGGGGGGGAAATCACAAGAGACCCAGTACTTC
CASSFSLAGGKSQETQYF
>TRBV5-1|TRBJ2-1|many|TRBD2
TGCGCCAGCAGCCCCCTAATAGCGGGGAAAAACAATGAGCAGTTCTTC
CASSPLIAGKNNEQFF
>TRBV27|TRBJ2-7|NA|TRBD1
TGTGCCAGCAGCACCACAGGGGGGAGCTCCTACGAGCAGTACTTC
CASSTTGGSSYEQYF
>TRBV5-1|TRBJ2-3|NA|TRBD1
TGCGCCAGCAGCCAGGGACAGGGTTGGGATACGCAGTATTTT
CASSQGQGWDTQYF
>TRBV7-8|TRBJ2-7|many|NA
TGTGCCAGCAGCGGAGCAGGACCCTACGAGCAGTACTTC
CASSGAGPYEQYF
>TRBV6-6|TRBJ1-2|NA|NA
TGTGCCAGCATGGGTGTCACAGTCGTCGACTATGGCTACACCTTC
CASMGVTVVDYGYTF
>TRBV7-2|TRBJ2-1|NA|TRBD2
TGTGCCAGCAGCTTAGCCTGGACTAGCGGTGAGCAGTTCTTC
CASSLAWTSGEQFF
>TRBV5-1|TRBJ2-5|NA|TRBD1
TGCGCCAGCAGCTTAGAGGGGGCCGCACAAGAGACCCAGTACTTC
CASSLEGAAQETQYF
>TRBV6-5|TRBJ1-2|few|TRBD1
TGTGCCAGCAGTTCCAGGGGGCGCGGCGGCTACACCTTC
CASSSRGRGGYTF
>TRBV30|TRBJ2-1|few|NA
TGTGCCTGGAGTGTGGGGGAACCCAATGAGCAGTTCTTC
CAWSVGEPNEQFF
>TRBV20-1|TRBJ2-3|NA|NA
TGCAGTGCTAAACCCGAGAGATCTAGCACAGATACGCAGTATTTT
CSAKPERSSTDTQYF
>TRBV25-1|TRBJ2-1|few|TRBD2
TGTGCCAGCAGATCTGAGCGGGGGGGCAACTACAATGAGCAGTTCTTC
CASRSERGGNYNEQFF
>TRBV7-8|TRBJ1-5|few|NA
TGTGCCAGCAGCTTAGCGAGCAGGGGTAATCAGCCCCAGCATTTT
CASSLASRGNQPQHF
>TRBV4-3|TRBJ1-2|many|NA
TGCGCCAGCAGCCAAGCTGGTGCAGGGGAGGGTGGCTACACCTTC
CASSQAGAGEGGYTF
>TRBV7-9|TRBJ1-1|NA|TRBD1
TGTGCCAGCAGCTTGGGACAGGGGAAGAACACTGAAGCTTTCTTT
CASSLGQGKNTEAFF
>TRBV7-3|TRBJ1-2|few|NA
TGTGCCAGCAGCTTAAACGGTGCAGGGGACTATGGCTACACCTTC
CASSLNGAGDYGYTF
>TRBV4-3|TRBJ2-3|NA|TRBD2
TGCGCCAGCAGCCAACTAGCGGGGGCCCCTAGCACAGATACGCAGTATTTT
CASSQLAGAPSTDTQYF
>TRBV29-1|TRBJ1-2|few|TRBD1
TGCAGCCTCTGGGACAGAGGAGGCTACACCTTC
CSLWDRGGYTF
>TRBV20-1|TRBJ2-3|NA|TRBD2
TGCAGTGCTAGGGGGCATAGCGGGGGGCGCTCCACGGCTACGCAGTATTTT
CSARGHSGGRSTATQYF
>TRBV5-5|TRBJ2-5|many|NA
TGTGCCAGCAGCTTTTTTCTCCTTGGGGGGAAAGAGACCCAGTACTTC
CASSFFLLGGKETQYF
>TRBV6-5|TRBJ1-2|many|NA
TGTGCCAGCAGCTTACTTTCAGGGCATAACTATGGCTACACCTTC
CASSLLSGHNYGYTF
>TRBV12-3/TRBV12-4|TRBJ2-2|NA|NA
TGTGCCAGCAGTTTATTCTACTCCACCGGGGAGCTGTTTTTT
CASSLFYSTGELFF
>TRBV4-3|TRBJ2-2|few|NA
TGCGCCAGCAGCCAAGTCTTTGCCACCGGGGAGCTGTTTTTT
CASSQVFATGELFF
>TRBV4-3|TRBJ2-1|few|NA
TGCGCCAGCAGCCAATTTGGTAGCTCCTACAATGAGCAGTTCTTC
CASSQFGSSYNEQFF
>TRBV12-3/TRBV12-4|TRBJ2-3|NA|NA
TGTGCCAGCACCCCTCGGACAACGCAGTATTTT
CASTPRTTQYF
>TRBV12-3/TRBV12-4|TRBJ1-2|few|NA
TGTGCCAGCAGTTTACAGCCGATAGCTAACTATGGCTACACCTTC
CASSLQPIANYGYTF
>TRBV7-2|TRBJ2-4|few|NA
TGTGCCAGCAGCTTAGTAGGGGTTGGGGCAACCAAAAACATTCAGTACTTC
CASSLVGVGATKNIQYF
>TRBV7-9|TRBJ1-2|once|TRBD1
TGTGCCAGCAGCTTAGCCTCCGGGACAGCCAACTATGGCTACACCTTC
CASSLASGTANYGYTF
>TRBV5-6|TRBJ2-4|many|NA
TGTGCCAGCAGCCCCGGGGGAAACATTCAGTACTTC
CASSPGGNIQYF
>TRBV30|TRBJ2-2|few|NA
TGTGCCTGGAGTGTACTAGGGGAGCTGTTTTTT
CAWSVLGELFF
>TRBV18|TRBJ2-2|many|NA
TGTGCCAGCTCACCACCGGGGACACTCGTTAACACCGGGGAGCTGTTTTTT
CASSPPGTLVNTGELFF
>TRBV27|TRBJ2-7|once|NA
TGTGCCAGCAGTTTGGGGGCTGGGGCCAACGAGCAGTACTTC
CASSLGAGANEQYF
>TRBV20-1|TRBJ1-2|NA|TRBD1
TGCAGCCCCACAGGGGATGTCTATGGCTACACCTTC
CSPTGDVYGYTF
>TRBV24-1|TRBJ2-5|NA|NA
TGTGCCACCAGTGATCCAGGGTCCCCGGGGGAGACCCAGTACTTC
CATSDPGSPGETQYF
>TRBV12-3/TRBV12-4|TRBJ2-5|few|TRBD2
TGTGCCAGCAGTTCCGACCACGGGGAGGGAAAAGAGACCCAGTACTTC
CASSSDHGEGKETQYF
>TRBV5-1|TRBJ2-1|once|TRBD1
TGCGCCAGCAGCTCACGTACCGGACAGGGCTACAATGAGCAGTTCTTC
CASSSRTGQGYNEQFF
>TRBV20-1|TRBJ1-3|NA|NA
TGCAGTGCTAGGGACGGGAATGGAAACACCATATATTTT
CSARDGNGNTIYF
>TRBV24-1|TRBJ2-7|few|NA
TGTGCCACCAGTGATGGGGGGACCCGGGGACAGTACTTC
CATSDGGTRGQYF